This T cell receptor beta chain was sequenced for a study of T cell responses to AZD1222 COVID-19 vaccine. Study findings and constraints: Donors were chiefly white British, with a greater number of females, and clonal diversity was perhaps underestimated. Spike as a whole was targeted by vaccine-associated CD4 TCRs, dominant at 160-218 and 743-854. Two doses of AZD1222 preceded a rise in Spike-specific TCR breadth and depth. Nearly half of unique spike-specific TCRs reportedly avoided B.1.351 and B.1.1.7 mutated regions.

In germline, CDR1 is LNHDA, CDR2 SQIVND (reference sequence). This CDR3 region has 14 residues. The V end lost 5 bases, the J end lost 4 bases, and 14 bases lay between the germline ends. Clones were read by immunoSEQ multiplex PCR, and TCRdb kept only the in-frame ones, dropping some. The profile shows tens of thousands of clones, roughly 90% of them singletons. Comment on this clone: Its antigen is currently unknown.

Sample: peripheral blood, taken 28 days after the second AZD1222 dose. The genes are TRBV19 and TRBJ1-1, with D perhaps matching TRBD1 (5 bases). The TCR originated in an adult who received the AZD1222 COVID-19 vaccine. The CDR3 is CASSVQGTLTEAFF. In DNA form, the CDR3 reads TGTGCCAGTAGTGTCCAAGGGACGCTCACTGAAGCTTTCTTT.